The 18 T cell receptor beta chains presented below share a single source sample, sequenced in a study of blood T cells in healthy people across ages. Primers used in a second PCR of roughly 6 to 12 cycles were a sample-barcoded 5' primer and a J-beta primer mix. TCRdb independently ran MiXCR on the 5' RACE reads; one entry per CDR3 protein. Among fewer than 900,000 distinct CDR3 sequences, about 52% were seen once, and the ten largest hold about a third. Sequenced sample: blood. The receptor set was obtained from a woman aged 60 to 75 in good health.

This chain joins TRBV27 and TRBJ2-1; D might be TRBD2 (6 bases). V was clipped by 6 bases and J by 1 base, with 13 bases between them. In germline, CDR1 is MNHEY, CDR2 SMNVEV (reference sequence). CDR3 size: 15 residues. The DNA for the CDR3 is TGTGCCAGCAGCCTCAACGGGGGTTCCTACAATGAGCAGTTCTTC. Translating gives CASSLNGGSYNEQFF.

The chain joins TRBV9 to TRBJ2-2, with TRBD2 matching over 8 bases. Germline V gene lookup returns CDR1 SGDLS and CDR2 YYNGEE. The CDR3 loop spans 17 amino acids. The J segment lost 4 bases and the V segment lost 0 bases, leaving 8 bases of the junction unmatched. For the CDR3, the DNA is TGTGCCAGCAGCGTAGCAGCGGGAGCTTTGGGCACCGGGGAGCTGTTTTTT. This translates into CASSVAAGALGTGELFF.

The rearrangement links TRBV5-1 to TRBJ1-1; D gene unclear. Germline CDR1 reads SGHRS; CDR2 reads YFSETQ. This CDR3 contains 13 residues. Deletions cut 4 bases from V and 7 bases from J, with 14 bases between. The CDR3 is CASSVQVENEAFF. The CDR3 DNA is TGCGCCAGCAGCGTCCAGGTCGAGAATGAAGCTTTCTTT.

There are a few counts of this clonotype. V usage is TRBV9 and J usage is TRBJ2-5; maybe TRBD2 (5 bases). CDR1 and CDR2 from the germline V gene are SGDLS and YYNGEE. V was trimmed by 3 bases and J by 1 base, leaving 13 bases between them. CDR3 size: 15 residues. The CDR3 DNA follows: TGTGCCAGCAGCGGAGAGGGCAACCTCCAAGAGACCCAGTACTTC. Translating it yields CASSGEGNLQETQYF.

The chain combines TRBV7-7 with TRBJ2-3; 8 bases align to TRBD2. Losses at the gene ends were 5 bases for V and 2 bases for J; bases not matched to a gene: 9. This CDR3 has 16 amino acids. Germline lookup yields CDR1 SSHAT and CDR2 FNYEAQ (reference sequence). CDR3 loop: CASSKGAAGVTDTQYF. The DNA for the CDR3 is TGTGCCAGCAGCAAGGGAGCAGCGGGAGTCACAGATACGCAGTATTTT.

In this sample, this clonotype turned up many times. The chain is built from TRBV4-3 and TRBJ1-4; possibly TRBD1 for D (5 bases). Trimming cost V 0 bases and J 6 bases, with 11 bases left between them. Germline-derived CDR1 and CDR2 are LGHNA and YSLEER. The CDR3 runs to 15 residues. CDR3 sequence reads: CASSQDRGSDEKLFF. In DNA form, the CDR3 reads TGCGCCAGCAGCCAAGATCGGGGGAGCGATGAAAAACTGTTTTTT.

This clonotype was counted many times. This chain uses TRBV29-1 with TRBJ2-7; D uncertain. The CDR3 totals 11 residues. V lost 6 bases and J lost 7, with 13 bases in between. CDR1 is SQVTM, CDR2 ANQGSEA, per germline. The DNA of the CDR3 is TGCAGCGTAAGCAGGCAGAATGAGCAGTACTTC. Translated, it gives CSVSRQNEQYF.

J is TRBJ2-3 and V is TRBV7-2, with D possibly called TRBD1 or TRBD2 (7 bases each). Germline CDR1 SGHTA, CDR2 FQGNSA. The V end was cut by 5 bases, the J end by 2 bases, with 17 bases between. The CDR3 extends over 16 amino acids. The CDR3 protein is CASSPGGDRSTDTQYF. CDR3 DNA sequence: TGTGCCAGCAGCCCAGGGGGGGACAGATCCACAGATACGCAGTATTTT.

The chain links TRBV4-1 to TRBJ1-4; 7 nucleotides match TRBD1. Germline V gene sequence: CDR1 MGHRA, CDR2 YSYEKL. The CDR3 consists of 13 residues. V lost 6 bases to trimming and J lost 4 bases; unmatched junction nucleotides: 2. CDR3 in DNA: TGCGCCAGCAGGAGGGGGCGTAATGAAAAACTGTTTTTT. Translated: CASRRGRNEKLFF.

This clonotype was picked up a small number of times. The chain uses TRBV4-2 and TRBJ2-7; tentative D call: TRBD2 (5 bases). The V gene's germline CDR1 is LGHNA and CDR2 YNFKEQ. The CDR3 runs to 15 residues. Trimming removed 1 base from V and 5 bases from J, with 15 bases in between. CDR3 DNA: TGTGCCAGCAGCCAAGGGACTCCTTCTGGCCACGAGCAGTACTTC. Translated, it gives CASSQGTPSGHEQYF.

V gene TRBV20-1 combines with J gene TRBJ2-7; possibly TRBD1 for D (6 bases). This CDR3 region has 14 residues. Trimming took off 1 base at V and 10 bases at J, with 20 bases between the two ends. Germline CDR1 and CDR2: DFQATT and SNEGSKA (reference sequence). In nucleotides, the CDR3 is TGCAGTGCTAGAGTTGTTCCCGCAGGGGCGGACCAGTACTTC. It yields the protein CSARVVPAGADQYF.

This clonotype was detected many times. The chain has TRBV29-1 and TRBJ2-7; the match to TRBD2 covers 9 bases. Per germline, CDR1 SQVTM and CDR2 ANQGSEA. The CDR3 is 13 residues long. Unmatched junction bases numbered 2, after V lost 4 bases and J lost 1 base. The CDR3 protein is CSVGSGGSYEQYF. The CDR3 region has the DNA TGCAGCGTTGGTAGCGGGGGATCCTACGAGCAGTACTTC.

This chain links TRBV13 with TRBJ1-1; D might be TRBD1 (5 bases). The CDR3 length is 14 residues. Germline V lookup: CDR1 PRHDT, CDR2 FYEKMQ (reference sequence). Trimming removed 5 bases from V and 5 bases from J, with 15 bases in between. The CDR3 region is CASSPGGPWTEAFF. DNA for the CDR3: TGTGCCAGCAGCCCGGGGGGACCGTGGACTGAAGCTTTCTTT. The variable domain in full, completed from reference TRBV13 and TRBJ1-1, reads AAGVIQSPRHLIKEKRETATLKCYPIPRHDTVYWYQQGPGQDPQFLISFYEKMQSDKGSIPDRFSAQQFSDYHSELNMSSLELGDSALYFCASSPGGPWTEAFFGQGTRLTVV.

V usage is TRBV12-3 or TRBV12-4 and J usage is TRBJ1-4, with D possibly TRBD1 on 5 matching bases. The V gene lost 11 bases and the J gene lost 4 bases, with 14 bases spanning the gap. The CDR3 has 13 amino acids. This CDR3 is CASAGSNNEKLFF. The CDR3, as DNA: TGTGCCTCAGCAGGGAGTAATAATGAAAAACTGTTTTTT.

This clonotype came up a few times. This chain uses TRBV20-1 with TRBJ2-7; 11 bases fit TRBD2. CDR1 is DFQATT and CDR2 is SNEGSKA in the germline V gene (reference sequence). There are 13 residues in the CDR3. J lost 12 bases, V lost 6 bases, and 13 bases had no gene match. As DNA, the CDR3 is TGCAGTGCCGTAGGCACTAGCGGGAGCAGACCGTACTTC. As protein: CSAVGTSGSRPYF.

In DNA, the CDR3 is TGTGCCAGCAAATCCCCCACAACTCCCAACGAGCAGTACTTC. Translating gives CASKSPTTPNEQYF. The chain combines TRBV6-5 with TRBJ2-7; D gene unclear. This CDR3 is 14 amino acids long. Germline lookup yields CDR1 MNHEY and CDR2 SVGAGI. V lost 7 bases and J 5 bases, leaving 18 bases between the germline ends.

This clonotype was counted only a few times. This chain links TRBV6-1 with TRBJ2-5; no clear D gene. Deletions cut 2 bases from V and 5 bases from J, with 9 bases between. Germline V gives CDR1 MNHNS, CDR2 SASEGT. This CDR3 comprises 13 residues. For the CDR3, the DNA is TGTGCCAGCAGTGAATGGGGATTCGAGACCCAGTACTTC. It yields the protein CASSEWGFETQYF.

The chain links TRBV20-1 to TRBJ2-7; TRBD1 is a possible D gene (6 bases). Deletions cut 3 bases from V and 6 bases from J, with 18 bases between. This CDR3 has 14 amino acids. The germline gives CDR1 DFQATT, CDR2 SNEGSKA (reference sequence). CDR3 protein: CSASRDTYLFEQYF. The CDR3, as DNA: TGCAGTGCTAGCCGGGACACCTACTTGTTCGAGCAGTACTTC.